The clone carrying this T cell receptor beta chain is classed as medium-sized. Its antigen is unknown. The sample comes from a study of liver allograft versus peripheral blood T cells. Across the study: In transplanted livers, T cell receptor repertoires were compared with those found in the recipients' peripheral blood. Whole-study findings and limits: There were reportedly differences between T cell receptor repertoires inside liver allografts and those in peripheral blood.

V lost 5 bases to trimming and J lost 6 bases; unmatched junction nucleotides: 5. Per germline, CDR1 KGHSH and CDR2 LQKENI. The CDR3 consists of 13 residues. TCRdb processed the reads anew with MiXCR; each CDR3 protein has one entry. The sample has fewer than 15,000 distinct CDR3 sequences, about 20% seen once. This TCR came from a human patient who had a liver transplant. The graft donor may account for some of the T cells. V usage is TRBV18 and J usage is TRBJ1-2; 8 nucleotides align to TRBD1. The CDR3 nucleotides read TGTGCCAGCTCAGTGACAGGGGATGATGGCTACACCTTC. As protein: CASSVTGDDGYTF.